This TCR beta chain was obtained from a study of OX40 agonist ivuxolimab in advanced cancers. Study information: People who had prior anti-PD-1, anti-PD-L1 or anti-CTLA-4 therapy could take part, and 40% had some.

General study results and limits: Both blood CD4+ and CD8+ T cells showed clonal growth by week 6 at 0.1 to 3.0 mg/kg. Compared with others, partial responders at 0.1-3.0 mg/kg displayed clonal expansion among the lowest. Some nonresponders also had low normalized T-cell clonal expansion.

In regard to this clone: Its specificity is unknown.

The method was immunoSEQ multiplex PCR; TCRdb's version includes in-frame clones alone and lacks a portion of them. Of 40,000 to 60,000 clones listed, more than 75% are singletons. This CDR3 is 15 amino acids long. V was trimmed by 0 bases and J by 0 bases, leaving 6 bases between them. Germline V gives CDR1 MNHNY, CDR2 SVGAGI (reference sequence). The sequencing used CD4+ or CD8+ T cells sorted from blood, collected in a trial of the OX40 agonist ivuxolimab. V usage is TRBV6-6 and J usage is TRBJ1-5; D is undetermined. This TCR was recovered from an adult with an advanced solid tumor such as melanoma, head and neck, liver or kidney cancer. The CDR3 nucleotides are TGTGCCAGCAGTTACTCTCCCAATAGCAATCAGCCCCAGCATTTT. Translation gives CASSYSPNSNQPQHF.